The rows below give T cell receptor beta chains drawn from one sample of a study of Graves' ophthalmopathy and Graves' hyperthyroidism. TCRdb redid the calling of the multiplex PCR reads with MiXCR, one entry per CDR3 protein. This repertoire shows approximately 210,000 distinct CDR3 sequences, under 30% found once; its top ten account for approximately 9.6%. Sequencing was carried out using peripheral blood. The receptors here all came from a man aged 50 or older with Graves' ophthalmopathy. Each CDR3 is given with its conserved first and last residue. A D gene is named only where the DNA matches it firmly. Clone size is shown for a subset of rows, as once, few, many or a class of expanded clone.

>TRBJ2-7|TRBD1|TRBV12-5|16|-
CASGLELQGATYEQYF
TGTGCTAGTGGTTTAGAGCTTCAGGGGGCAACCTACGAGCAGTACTTC
>TRBJ1-3|-|TRBV9|16|few
CVSSSRQISSGNTIYF
TGTGTCAGCAGCTCAAGACAGATCAGCTCTGGAAACACCATATATTTT
>TRBJ1-5|-|TRBV27|17|-
CASSYRGGGYSNQPQHF
TGTGCCAGCAGTTACCGAGGGGGGGGTTATAGCAATCAGCCCCAGCATTTT
>TRBJ2-7|TRBD2|TRBV29-1|16|-
CSVTSGRVVRRYEQYF
TGCAGCGTGACTAGCGGGAGGGTAGTACGCCGCTACGAGCAGTACTTC
>TRBJ1-2|-|TRBV12-3/TRBV12-4|13|-
CASSLLQEYGYTF
TGTGCCAGCAGCTTGTTACAGGAGTATGGCTACACCTTC
>TRBJ2-1|-|TRBV7-9|13|many
CASSPIAYNEQFF
TGTGCCAGCAGCCCAATTGCATACAATGAGCAGTTCTTC
>TRBJ2-5|TRBD2|TRBV3-1|15|many
CASSQGASGGETQYF
TGTGCCAGCAGCCAAGGCGCTAGCGGAGGGGAGACCCAGTACTTC
>TRBJ1-2|TRBD1|TRBV7-9|14|once
CASSSFTGASGYTF
TGTGCCAGCAGCTCCTTCACAGGGGCCTCGGGCTACACCTTC
>TRBJ2-7|-|TRBV10-3|14|many
CAISELTFSLEQYF
TGTGCCATCAGTGAACTTACTTTTAGCCTCGAGCAGTACTTC
>TRBJ2-7|TRBD1|TRBV5-1|17|many
CASSLAYGTALSYEQYF
TGCGCCAGCAGCTTGGCCTATGGGACAGCTCTTTCCTACGAGCAGTACTTC
>TRBJ1-2|TRBD1|TRBV3-1|14|many
CASTRGQGLRGYTF
TGTGCCAGCACCAGAGGACAGGGCCTACGTGGCTACACCTTC
>TRBJ2-7|TRBD2|TRBV12-3/TRBV12-4|15|-
CASSESAGASYEQYF
TGTGCCAGCAGTGAATCGGCGGGAGCCTCCTACGAGCAGTACTTC
>TRBJ2-5|TRBD1|TRBV7-8|16|-
CASSPPGQGYEETQYF
TGTGCCAGCAGCCCCCCGGGACAGGGGTACGAAGAGACCCAGTACTTC
>TRBJ1-2|-|TRBV12-3/TRBV12-4|14|many
CASSFNRPNYGYTF
TGTGCCAGCAGTTTCAATAGGCCCAACTATGGCTACACCTTC
>TRBJ1-6|-|TRBV20-1|15|-
CSASPSLGGRSPLHF
TGCAGTGCTAGCCCGTCTCTGGGGGGCCGGTCACCCCTCCACTTT
>TRBJ1-1|TRBD1|TRBV7-2|14|-
CASSQWGQGTEAFF
TGTGCCAGCAGCCAGTGGGGACAGGGAACTGAAGCTTTCTTT
>TRBJ2-7|-|TRBV18|15|many
CASSTLGAGAYEQYF
TGTGCCAGCTCCACACTCGGGGCAGGAGCCTACGAGCAGTACTTC
>TRBJ1-3|TRBD1|TRBV9|12|many
CASGTGEDTIYF
TGTGCCAGCGGGACAGGGGAAGACACCATATATTTT
>TRBJ1-5|-|TRBV27|13|-
CASGGGGGQPQHF
TGTGCCAGCGGTGGGGGGGGCGGTCAGCCCCAGCATTTT
>TRBJ2-5|-|TRBV12-5|12|-
CASGSASETQYF
TGTGCTAGTGGTAGTGCCTCGGAGACCCAGTACTTC
>TRBJ2-7|TRBD2|TRBV7-8|15|-
CASSARLAGAGEQYF
TGTGCCAGCAGCGCCAGACTAGCGGGGGCCGGGGAGCAGTACTTC
>TRBJ2-5|-|TRBV29-1|13|many
CSVVLGAGETQYF
TGCAGCGTTGTGTTAGGGGCAGGGGAGACCCAGTACTTC
>TRBJ2-7|-|TRBV11-2|13|-
CASSPSPIYEQYF
TGTGCCAGCAGCCCGTCCCCAATTTACGAGCAGTACTTC